The next 5 T cell receptor beta chains were all read from a single sample in a study of patients and donors after allogeneic stem cell transplantation. TCRdb reprocessed the RT-PCR reads with MiXCR, giving one entry per CDR3 protein. In the table there are about 410,000 distinct CDR3 sequences, 16% of which are singletons. Sequencing was performed on blood, either unsorted or a sorted T cell fraction (not recorded which). The origin of the receptors is a human donor who was either an allogeneic HSCT recipient or a stem cell or donor lymphocyte infusion donor (not recorded which). It is not recorded whose cells these are; they may come from a transplant donor.

This clonotype has more than one count but fewer than ten. The V gene is TRBV5-1, the J gene TRBJ2-1; 10 bases map to TRBD2. The germline CDR1 and CDR2 sequences are SGHRS and YFSETQ. V gave up 0 bases and J gave up 10 bases; unmatched junction bases: 7. The CDR3 loop spans 15 amino acids. CDR3 residues: CASSLERTSGREQFF. The CDR3 DNA follows: TGCGCCAGCAGCTTGGAAAGGACTAGCGGCCGGGAGCAGTTCTTC.

This clonotype occurred a few times. The chain is built from TRBV20-1 and TRBJ2-5, with D hard to call. Germline-derived CDR1 and CDR2 are DFQATT and SNEGSKA (reference sequence). The CDR3 extends over 14 amino acids. Trimming pared 3 bases from V and 4 bases from J, leaving 15 bases between. CDR3 coding DNA: TGCAGTGCTAGCCCAATCTTGAGGTTAGAGACCCAGTACTTC. This sequence encodes CSASPILRLETQYF.

The chain couples TRBV10-2 to TRBJ2-3, with 7 bases matching TRBD2. Per the germline V gene, CDR1 is WSHSY and CDR2 is SAAADI. With V trimmed by 9 bases and J by 2 bases, 5 bases remained unmatched. The CDR3 is 13 residues long. CDR3 nucleotide sequence: TGCGCCAGATCGGGGGGTTCCACAGATACGCAGTATTTT. Translation: CARSGGSTDTQYF.

The rearrangement uses TRBV6-5 and TRBJ1-1; 9 bases are shared with TRBD1. J was trimmed by 2 bases and V by 2 bases; bases with no gene match: 6. The CDR3 is 16 residues long. Germline V gene sequence: CDR1 MNHEY, CDR2 SVGAGI. The CDR3 loop is CASSYTGTGLNTEAFF. The CDR3 coding sequence is TGTGCCAGCAGTTACACAGGGACAGGGCTTAACACTGAAGCTTTCTTT.

This clonotype was recorded a few times. The chain is built from TRBV5-1 and TRBJ2-1, with 9 bases aligning to TRBD1. The CDR3 consists of 15 residues. Germline CDR1 and CDR2: SGHRS and YFSETQ. V lost 3 bases and J lost 10; bases outside the gene matches: 11. The DNA for the CDR3 is TGCGCCAGCAGCTCCCGGGACAGGGTTTGGGAAGAGCAGTTCTTC. Its translation: CASSSRDRVWEEQFF. The full variable domain, its missing parts supplied by reference TRBV5-1 and TRBJ2-1, is KAGVTQTPRYLIKTRGQQVTLSCSPISGHRSVSWYQQTPGQGLQFLFEYFSETQRNKGNFPGRFSGRQFSNSRSEMNVSTLELGDSALYLCASSSRDRVWEEQFFGPGTRLTVL.